This T cell receptor beta chain emerged from a study of cytomegalovirus exposure and HLA in healthy donors. Study context: Approximately 190 million T cells yielded some 120 million unique TCR beta sequences in earlier analysis. Notes on the study in general: CMV serostatus stood as the only immune exposure information on hand.

This clone was seen more than once but under ten times. The antigen remains unidentified. The primer mix had 60 Vbeta and 13 Jbeta primers. Assay: immunoSEQ multiplex PCR; the TCRdb copy retains only in-frame clones and omits some. The sample consists of 110,000 or so clones, about 61% of them appearing once. The CDR3 consists of 13 residues. Germline assignment: CDR1 ENHRY and CDR2 SYGVKD. V was pared by 9 bases and J by 7 bases, with 9 bases of the junction left unmatched. Specimen: PBMCs. The V call is TRBV10-3, the J call TRBJ1-1; 9 nucleotides line up with TRBD1. The receptor's source is a man younger than 30 in good health and CMV-seropositive. CDR3 residues: CAITQGARSEAFF. DNA of the CDR3: TGTGCCATTACACAGGGGGCGAGGAGTGAAGCTTTCTTT.